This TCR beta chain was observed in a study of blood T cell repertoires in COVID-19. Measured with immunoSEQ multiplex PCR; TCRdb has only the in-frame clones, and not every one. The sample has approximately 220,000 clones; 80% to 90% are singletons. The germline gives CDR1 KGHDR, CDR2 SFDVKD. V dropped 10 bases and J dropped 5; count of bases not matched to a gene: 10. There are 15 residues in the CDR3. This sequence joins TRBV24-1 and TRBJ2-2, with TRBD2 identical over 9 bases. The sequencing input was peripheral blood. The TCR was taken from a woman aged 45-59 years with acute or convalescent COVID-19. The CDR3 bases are TGTGCCACAAGGTCCGCGCGGGAGGGAACCGGGGAGCTGTTTTTT. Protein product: CATRSAREGTGELFF.